A single sample gave rise to the 13 T cell receptor beta chains below, sequenced in a study of T cells after somatic rescue of genetic block. Sequenced by immunoSEQ multiplex PCR; TCRdb stores in-frame clones only, minus some. The table has about 110,000 clones, around 90% seen once. Input material: peripheral blood mononuclear cells (PBMCs). Receptor source: a woman between 18 and 29 years old.

The chain recombines TRBV19 with TRBJ1-2; TRBD1 might be the D (5 bases). Looked up from germline, CDR1 is LNHDA and CDR2 is SQIVND (reference sequence). V lost 3 bases, J lost 4 bases, and 12 bases lay in between. The CDR3 totals 14 residues. This CDR3 reads CASSIEGKGYGYTF. CDR3 sequence (DNA): TGTGCCAGTAGTATTGAGGGGAAGGGCTATGGCTACACCTTC.

The chain is built from TRBV7-4 and TRBJ2-7, with D possibly matching TRBD2 (5 bases). Trimming took 7 bases from V and 6 from J, leaving 13 bases between them. This CDR3 region has 12 residues. Germline values: CDR1 SGHVT, CDR2 SQSDAQ. CDR3 protein: CASTLGGGEQYF. CDR3 bases: TGTGCCAGCACCCTTGGAGGAGGCGAGCAGTACTTC.

In DNA, the CDR3 is TGTGCCAGCAGCGAAGGAAGGGACAGGGCGGGCAATGAGCAGTTCTTC. Its translation is CASSEGRDRAGNEQFF. The chain recombines TRBV9 with TRBJ2-1; 9 positions agree with TRBD1. Germline-derived CDR1 and CDR2 are SGDLS and YYNGEE. J lost 6 bases, V lost 3 bases, and 10 bases had no gene match. The CDR3 length is 16 residues.

This rearrangement joins TRBV30 to TRBJ1-4; a weak D match, TRBD1 (6 bases). CDR3 length equals 15 residues. Per germline, CDR1 GTSNPN and CDR2 SVGIG (reference sequence). Between the trimmed V and J ends, which lost 2 bases and 8 bases, there was a span of 18 bases. CDR3 protein: CAWSRPTLRGEKLFF. DNA for the CDR3: TGTGCCTGGAGTCGCCCCACCCTCAGGGGAGAAAAACTGTTTTTT. Looking up the rest from reference TRBV30 and TRBJ1-4 gives the full variable domain: SQTIHQWPATLVQPVGSPLSLECTVEGTSNPNLYWYRQAAGRGLQLLFYSVGIGQISSEVPQNLSASRPQDRQFILSSKKLLLSDSGFYLCAWSRPTLRGEKLFFGSGTQLSVL.

The chain couples TRBV5-4 to TRBJ2-2; a weak D match, TRBD1 (6 bases). This CDR3 has 15 amino acids. Trimming cost V 2 bases and J 0 bases, with 8 bases left between them. Germline CDR1 reads SGHNT; CDR2 reads YYREEE (reference sequence). CDR3 sequence reads: CASSFGQPNTGELFF. The CDR3 nucleotides read TGTGCCAGCAGCTTTGGACAGCCGAACACCGGGGAGCTGTTTTTT. Full variable domain (rest looked up from reference TRBV5-4 and TRBJ2-2): ETGVTQSPTHLIKTRGQQVTLRCSSQSGHNTVSWYQQALGQGPQFIFQYYREEENGRGNFPPRFSGLQFPNYSSELNVNALELDDSALYLCASSFGQPNTGELFFGEGSRLTVL.

This chain links TRBV5-4 with TRBJ1-1; D is possibly TRBD1 (6 bases). V gave up 1 base and J gave up 5 bases, with 21 bases separating them. CDR1 is SGHNT, CDR2 YYREEE, per germline (reference sequence). The CDR3 spans 17 residues. The DNA of the CDR3 is TGTGCCAGCAGCTTGCTTGTTGGGGGGCTCGGATTTACTGAAGCTTTCTTT. Its protein product is CASSLLVGGLGFTEAFF.

Only a few counts were recorded for this clone. V gene TRBV6-5 combines with J gene TRBJ1-5; maybe TRBD1 (5 bases). Germline V gene data show CDR1 as MNHEY and CDR2 as SVGAGI. The CDR3 totals 14 residues. V dropped 4 bases and J dropped 2 bases, with 9 bases sitting between them. CDR3 DNA sequence: TGTGCCAGCAGTTTGGGGGAACGCAATCAGCCCCAGCATTTT. This sequence encodes CASSLGERNQPQHF.

This chain uses TRBV2 with TRBJ2-3; TRBD2 matches at 12 bases. This CDR3 spans 19 amino acids. From germline, CDR1 is SNHLY and CDR2 FYNNEI. The V and J ends lost 5 bases and 6 bases, in that order; junction bases with no gene match: 18. The CDR3 coding sequence is TGTGCCAGCAGTTACTCGACTAGCGGGGGTGCGGGGGGTTTGGATACGCAGTATTTT. Translating it yields CASSYSTSGGAGGLDTQYF.

This chain connects TRBV7-2 to TRBJ2-7, with D perhaps TRBD2 (7 bases). The V end lost 6 bases, the J end lost 5 bases, and 11 bases lay between the germline ends. Germline CDR1 and CDR2: SGHTA and FQGNSA. The CDR3 spans 12 residues. The CDR3 sequence: CASRGGADEQYF. The CDR3 region has the DNA TGTGCCAGCAGGGGGGGGGCGGACGAGCAGTACTTC.

The chain uses TRBV4-1 and TRBJ1-2, with 7 bases aligning to TRBD1. After removal of 4 bases from V and 2 bases from J, the junction contained 4 bases not matched to a gene. Germline lookup yields CDR1 MGHRA and CDR2 YSYEKL. This CDR3 is built from 14 residues. For the CDR3, the DNA is TGCGCCAGCAGCCCCGCGACAGGGAACTATGGCTACACCTTC. As protein: CASSPATGNYGYTF.

The V call is TRBV19, the J call TRBJ2-1; weak D call: TRBD2 (7 bases). Germline CDR1 is LNHDA and CDR2 is SQIVND (reference sequence). The V end lost 6 bases, the J end lost 0 bases, and 15 bases lay between the germline ends. The CDR3 consists of 16 residues. This CDR3 is CASSRRGGSSYNEQFF. The DNA of the CDR3 is TGTGCCAGTAGCAGGAGGGGGGGGAGCTCCTACAATGAGCAGTTCTTC.

The V gene is TRBV5-1, the J gene TRBJ1-2, with 8 bases fitting TRBD1. The CDR3 has 15 amino acids. Germline V gene sequence: CDR1 SGHRS, CDR2 YFSETQ. Losses at the gene ends were 0 bases for V and 1 base for J; bases not matched to a gene: 2. The CDR3, as DNA: TGCGCCAGCAGCTTGGCAGGGGGCGATAACTATGGCTACACCTTC. Residues: CASSLAGGDNYGYTF.

Worth noting for this clone: The same CDR3 arises from other DNA sequences in this sample as well. This chain connects TRBV18 to TRBJ1-4; D remains unclear. The CDR3 spans 14 residues. The V end lost 1 base, the J end lost 5 bases, and 8 bases lay between the germline ends. Germline CDR1 reads KGHSH; CDR2 reads LQKENI. The CDR3 DNA reads as TGTGCCAGCTCACCACGGGGTTCCAATGAAAAACTGTTTTTT. Its translation is CASSPRGSNEKLFF.